Shown below are 11 T cell receptor beta chains from a single sample sequenced in a study of molecular identifiers for immune sequencing clone quantification. TCRdb itself ran the PCR reads through MiXCR, one entry per CDR3 protein. The sample shows about 640,000 distinct CDR3 sequences, 15% to 20% of them seen only once. The sample consisted of naive CD8+ T cells from blood, with Jurkat cell RNA spiked in. The sample's subset: FACS-sorted CD8+CD4-CCR7+CD45RA+ naive T cells. All receptors derive from a human donor in good health. Some libraries in this study had Jurkat cell RNA spiked in.

This clonotype was recorded once. A much larger clone lies one base from this, so it may be a read error. The chain is built from TRBV5-6 and TRBJ2-7, with D possibly TRBD1 on 6 matching bases. Germline V gene sequence: CDR1 SGHDT, CDR2 YYEEEE. This CDR3 contains 12 residues. CDR3 region: CASSLDRVERYF. Written as DNA, the CDR3 is TGTGCCAGCAGCTTGGACAGGGTTGAGCGGTACTTC.

The chain uses TRBV4-3 and TRBJ1-2; no firm D call. The CDR3 spans 15 residues. The germline gives CDR1 LGHNA, CDR2 YSLEER. V lost 0 bases to trimming and J lost 1 base, with 9 bases between them. CDR3 region: CASSQDLPLNYGYTF. The CDR3 DNA follows: TGCGCCAGCAGCCAAGACTTGCCACTTAACTATGGCTACACCTTC.

This clonotype was counted many times. V gene TRBV4-3 combines with J gene TRBJ2-7, with 8 bases lining up with TRBD1. Losses at the gene ends were 1 base for V and 6 bases for J; bases not matched to a gene: 5. The CDR3 length is 14 residues. Germline CDR1 LGHNA, CDR2 YSLEER. The CDR3 region is CASSQVDRVSEQYF. CDR3 nucleotides: TGCGCCAGCAGCCAAGTGGACAGGGTGAGCGAGCAGTACTTC.

This clonotype came up a few times. The chain links TRBV27 to TRBJ2-4, with D unresolved. Germline-derived CDR1 and CDR2 are MNHEY and SMNVEV (reference sequence). The CDR3 is made up of 14 amino acids. The germline V and J ends were trimmed by 6 bases and 7 bases, with 16 bases remaining between them. CDR3 region: CASSQTPLGNIQYF. CDR3 sequence (DNA): TGTGCCAGCAGCCAAACCCCCCTTGGTAACATTCAGTACTTC.

At least ten counts were recorded for this clonotype. The V call is TRBV27, the J call TRBJ2-3; D is possibly TRBD1 (5 bases). Between the trimmed V and J ends, which lost 2 bases and 4 bases, there was a span of 13 bases. The germline V gene has CDR1 MNHEY and CDR2 SMNVEV (reference sequence). The length of the CDR3 is 15 residues. CDR3 bases: TGTGCCAGCAGTTTACAGGGCCTCTACGCAGATACGCAGTATTTT. It is translated as CASSLQGLYADTQYF.

Concerning this clonotype itself: A clone one base away is much larger, so this may be a read error. V and J are TRBV9 and TRBJ2-2; TRBD1 might be the D (8 bases). Germline V CDR1 and CDR2: SGDLS, YYNGEE. CDR3 length equals 17 residues. For the CDR3, the DNA is TGTGCCAGCAGCGTAGGACGGACAGGGACTAACACCGGGGAGCTGTCTTTT. It yields the protein CASSVGRTGTNTGELSF.

This clonotype was seen many times. This sequence joins TRBV10-3 and TRBJ2-7; D gene ambiguous. Looked up from germline, CDR1 is ENHRY and CDR2 is SYGVKD. The V end lost 3 bases, the J end lost 1 base, and 4 bases lay between the germline ends. The CDR3 is 12 amino acids. The CDR3 DNA sequence: TGTGCCATCAGTGACATATCCTACGAGCAGTACTTC. This sequence encodes CAISDISYEQYF.

This chain joins TRBV2 and TRBJ1-5; unclear D gene. The CDR3 has 15 amino acids. V was cut by 6 bases and J by 0 bases, with 12 bases left in between. Per germline, CDR1 SNHLY and CDR2 FYNNEI. CDR3 in amino acids: CASRRTGYSNQPQHF. The CDR3, as DNA: TGTGCCAGCAGGAGGACGGGATATAGCAATCAGCCCCAGCATTTT.

This clonotype was found once. Since a much larger clone is just one base distant, this may be a read error. This rearrangement joins TRBV18 to TRBJ2-3; D is possibly TRBD1 (5 bases). Germline CDR1 is KGHSH and CDR2 is LQKENI. The CDR3 covers 13 residues. In DNA form, the CDR3 reads TGTGCCGGCTCACCATGGGGCGAAGATACGCAGTATTTT. Residues: CAGSPWGEDTQYF. The variable domain in full, with the rest retrieved from reference TRBV18 and TRBJ2-3, is NAGVMQNPRHLVRRRGQEARLRCSPMKGHSHVYWYRQLPEEGLKFMVYLQKENIIDESGMPKERFSAEFPKEGPSILRIQQVVRGDSAAYFCAGSPWGEDTQYFGPGTRLTVL.

This rearrangement joins TRBV6-6 to TRBJ2-5; D unclear. With 10 bases removed from V and 7 bases from J, the gap between germline ends came to 13 bases. The CDR3 runs to 11 residues. Germline CDR1 MNHNY, CDR2 SVGAGI (reference sequence). CDR3 sequence reads: CAINDGGTQYF. DNA for the CDR3: TGTGCCATCAACGATGGTGGGACCCAGTACTTC.

In the case of this clonotype: With a much larger clone just one base away, this may be a read error. Given the absence of the conserved phenylalanine or tryptophan at the CDR3 end, a read error is likely. The rearrangement links TRBV9 to TRBJ2-7; D not certain. This CDR3 has 13 amino acids. V gave up 2 bases and J gave up 4 bases, with 10 bases separating them. Germline V gives CDR1 SGDLS, CDR2 YYNGEE. The CDR3 is CASSVFDGYEQYL. CDR3 coding DNA: TGTGCCAGCAGCGTTTTTGATGGGTACGAGCAGTACCTC.